A selection of T cell receptor beta chains follows, all from one sample in a study of blood T cell repertoires in COVID-19. Data came from immunoSEQ multiplex PCR; TCRdb stores just in-frame clones and leaves some out. Here the sample spans over 150,000 clones, under 90% being singletons. Sequenced input: PBMCs or T cells enriched from blood (not recorded which). The receptor set was obtained from a man in his fifties who had recovered from COVID-19. Each CDR3 is given with its conserved first and last residue. D genes are given only for firm matches. Expanded clones get a size class; other rows say once, few or many, or leave the size out.

>TRBJ1-1|TRBD1|TRBV7-2|-
TGTGCCAGCAGCCAGACAGACAGGGGAGTCACTGAAGCTTTCTTT
CASSQTDRGVTEAFF
>TRBJ1-1|-|TRBV2|-
TGTGCCAGCAGTGAAGATGCGGGTGGTTCGGTAGCTTTCTTT
CASSEDAGGSVAFF
>TRBJ2-2|-|TRBV21-1|-
TGTGCCAGCAGCAAAGGAGGCTCGACAGGGGATGCCGGGGAGCTGTTTTTT
CASSKGGSTGDAGELFF
>TRBJ1-1|-|TRBV3-1/TRBV3-2|-
TGTGCCAGCAGCCAGCAACAGGGCGGCACTGAAGCTTTCTTT
CASSQQQGGTEAFF
>TRBJ1-6|-|TRBV5-1|-
TGCGCCAGCAGCTTGGTTGGGGAGACTAATTCACCCCTCCACTTT
CASSLVGETNSPLHF
>TRBJ2-7|TRBD1|TRBV7-3|-
TGTGCCAGCAGCCCTCAGGGGGCCTCCTACGAGCAGTACTTC
CASSPQGASYEQYF
>TRBJ2-1|-|TRBV5-5|once
TGTGCCAGCAGGGCAGGGTTTCTGACCTCCTACAATGAGCAGTTCTTC
CASRAGFLTSYNEQFF
>TRBJ1-2|TRBD1|TRBV27|-
TGTGCCAGCAGGAACATGGACAGGGTCGGCTACACCTTC
CASRNMDRVGYTF
>TRBJ2-3|-|TRBV18|-
TGTGCCAGCTCGTCAAGACCGGGACTCGGGGATACGCAGTATTTT
CASSSRPGLGDTQYF
>TRBJ1-1|-|TRBV7-9|-
TGTGCCAGCAGCGTAGTGGGGGCGCCAGGTGTTGCTGAAGCTTTCTTT
CASSVVGAPGVAEAFF
>TRBJ1-6|-|TRBV4-1|-
TGCGCCAGCAGCCAAGCTCCTAATTCACCCCTCCACTTT
CASSQAPNSPLHF
>TRBJ1-2|TRBD1|TRBV6-5|-
TGTGCCAGCAGTTACTTCCCCGGGACAGGGAATGGCTACACCTTC
CASSYFPGTGNGYTF
>TRBJ2-5|-|TRBV5-1|-
TGCGCCAGCAGCCCAGGACACCTACAAGAGACCCAGTACTTC
CASSPGHLQETQYF
>TRBJ1-1|-|TRBV18|once
TGTGCCAGCTCACCCATGGGGGGGGCTTACACTGAAGCTTTCTTT
CASSPMGGAYTEAFF
>TRBJ2-3|TRBD2|TRBV10-3|-
TGTGCCATCAGTAGTACTAGCGAGAAAGATACGCAGTATTTT
CAISSTSEKDTQYF
>TRBJ1-1|TRBD1|TRBV7-9|-
TGTGCCAGCACCGGGGACAGGGGGCCCTTGACTGAAGCTTTCTTT
CASTGDRGPLTEAFF
>TRBJ1-2|-|TRBV18|once
TGTGCCAGCTCGCAAACAGGGAAACGCTACACCTTC
CASSQTGKRYTF
>TRBJ1-6|TRBD1|TRBV5-1|-
TGCGCCAGCAGCTTGGCGGGACAGGGGCGCGGAACCCTCCACTTT
CASSLAGQGRGTLHF
>TRBJ1-6|TRBD1|TRBV20-1|-
TGCAGTGCTAGTCGAGGGGCAGGGGGTAATTCACCCCTCCACTTT
CSASRGAGGNSPLHF
>TRBJ2-7|TRBD1|TRBV13|-
TGTGCCAGCAGCTTAGATCGACAGGGGCATTACGAGCAGTACTTC
CASSLDRQGHYEQYF
>TRBJ2-4|TRBD2|TRBV3-1/TRBV3-2|-
TGTGCCAGCAGCCAAGATGGGGGAGGGATCGCCAAAAACATTCAGTACTTC
CASSQDGGGIAKNIQYF
>TRBJ2-6|TRBD1|TRBV7-9|-
TGTGCCAGCAGCTTAGCCGGGACAGGGTTACGATCTGGGGCCAACGTCCTGACTTTC
CASSLAGTGLRSGANVLTF
>TRBJ2-3|TRBD2|TRBV4-2|-
TGTGCCAGCAGCCAAGTCGGCAGCGGGGGTTCTCGCCCAGATACGCAGTATTTT
CASSQVGSGGSRPDTQYF
>TRBJ1-1|-|TRBV18|-
TGTGCCAGCTCTCCTACAGGGCCGGGGGGCTTTGAAGCTTTCTTT
CASSPTGPGGFEAFF
>TRBJ1-4|-|TRBV30|few
TGTGCCTGGAGTGATTGGACAGCAACTAATGAAAAACTGTTTTTT
CAWSDWTATNEKLFF
>TRBJ2-1|-|TRBV3-1/TRBV3-2|many
TGTGCCAGCAGCCAAGGGCTAGTTTCGGCCAATGAGCAGTTCTTC
CASSQGLVSANEQFF
>TRBJ2-4|-|TRBV7-9|-
TGTGCCAGCAGCCCCGGGACATACTCTGTAGCCAAAAACATTCAGTACTTC
CASSPGTYSVAKNIQYF